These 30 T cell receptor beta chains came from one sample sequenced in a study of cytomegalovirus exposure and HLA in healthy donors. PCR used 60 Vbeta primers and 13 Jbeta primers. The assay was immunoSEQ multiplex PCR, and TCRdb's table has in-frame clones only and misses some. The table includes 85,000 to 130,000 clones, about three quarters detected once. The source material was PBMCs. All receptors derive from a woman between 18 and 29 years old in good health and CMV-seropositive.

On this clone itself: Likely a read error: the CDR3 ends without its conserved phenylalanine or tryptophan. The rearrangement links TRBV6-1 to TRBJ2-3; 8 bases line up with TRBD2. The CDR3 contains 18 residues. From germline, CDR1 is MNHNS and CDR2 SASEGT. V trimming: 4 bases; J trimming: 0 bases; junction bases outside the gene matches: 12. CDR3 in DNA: TGTGCCAGCAGTGTAGGGCTAGCGGGCGGACTTAGCACAGATACGCAGTATGTT. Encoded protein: CASSVGLAGGLSTDTQYV.

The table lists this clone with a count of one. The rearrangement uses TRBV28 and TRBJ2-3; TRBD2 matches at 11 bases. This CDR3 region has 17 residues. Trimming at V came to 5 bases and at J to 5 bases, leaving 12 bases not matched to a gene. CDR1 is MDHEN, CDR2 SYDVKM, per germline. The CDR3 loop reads CASSLSRLAGMGDTQYF. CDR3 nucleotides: TGTGCCAGCAGTCTTTCTAGACTAGCGGGAATGGGAGATACGCAGTATTTT.

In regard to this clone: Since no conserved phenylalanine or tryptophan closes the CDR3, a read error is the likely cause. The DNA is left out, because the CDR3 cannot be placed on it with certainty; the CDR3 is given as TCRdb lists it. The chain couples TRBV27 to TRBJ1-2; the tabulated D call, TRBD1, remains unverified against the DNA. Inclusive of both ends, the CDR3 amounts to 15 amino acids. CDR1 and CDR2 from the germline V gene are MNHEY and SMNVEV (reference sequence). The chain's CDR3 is CASSPPGGGAYGYTV.

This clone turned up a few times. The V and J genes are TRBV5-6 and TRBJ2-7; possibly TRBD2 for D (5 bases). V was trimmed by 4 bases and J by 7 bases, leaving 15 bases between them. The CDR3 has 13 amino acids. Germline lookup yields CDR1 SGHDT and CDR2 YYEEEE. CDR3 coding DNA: TGTGCCAGCAGCCCTAGGAGGACGGAAGAGCAGTACTTC. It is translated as CASSPRRTEEQYF. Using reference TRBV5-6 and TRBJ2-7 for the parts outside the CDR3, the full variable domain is DAGVTQSPTHLIKTRGQQVTLRCSPKSGHDTVSWYQQALGQGPQFIFQYYEEEERQRGNFPDRFSGHQFPNYSSELNVNALLLGDSALYLCASSPRRTEEQYFGPGTRLTVT.

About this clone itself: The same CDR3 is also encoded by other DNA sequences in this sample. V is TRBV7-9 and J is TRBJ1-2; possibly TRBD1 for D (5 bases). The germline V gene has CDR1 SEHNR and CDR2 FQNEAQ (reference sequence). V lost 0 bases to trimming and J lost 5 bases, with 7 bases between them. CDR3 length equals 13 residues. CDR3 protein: CASSLAAGYGYTF. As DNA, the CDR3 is TGTGCCAGCAGCTTAGCGGCAGGGTATGGCTACACCTTC.

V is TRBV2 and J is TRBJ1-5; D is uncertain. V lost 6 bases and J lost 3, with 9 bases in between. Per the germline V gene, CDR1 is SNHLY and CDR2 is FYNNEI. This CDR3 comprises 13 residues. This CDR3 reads CASSNSLNQPQHF. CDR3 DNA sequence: TGTGCCAGCAGCAACAGTCTCAATCAGCCCCAGCATTTT.

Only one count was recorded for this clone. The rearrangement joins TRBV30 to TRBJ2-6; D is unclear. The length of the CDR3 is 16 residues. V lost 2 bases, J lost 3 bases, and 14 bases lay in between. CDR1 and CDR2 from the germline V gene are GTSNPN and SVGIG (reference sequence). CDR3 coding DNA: TGTGCCTGGAGTCTTCAGGCCCTCGGTGGGGCCAACGTCCTGACTTTC. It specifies CAWSLQALGGANVLTF.

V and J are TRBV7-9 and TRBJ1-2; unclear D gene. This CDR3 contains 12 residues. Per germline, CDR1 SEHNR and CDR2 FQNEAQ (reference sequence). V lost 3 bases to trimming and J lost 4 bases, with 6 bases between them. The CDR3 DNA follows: TGTGCCAGCAGCTTGGACTTCTATGGCTACACCTTC. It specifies CASSLDFYGYTF.

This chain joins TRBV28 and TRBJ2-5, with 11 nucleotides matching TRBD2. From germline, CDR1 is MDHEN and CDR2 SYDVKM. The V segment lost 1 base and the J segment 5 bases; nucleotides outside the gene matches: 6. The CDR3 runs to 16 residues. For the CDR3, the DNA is TGTGCCAGCAGTTTATCCCTAGCGGGAGGCTGGGAGACCCAGTACTTC. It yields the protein CASSLSLAGGWETQYF.

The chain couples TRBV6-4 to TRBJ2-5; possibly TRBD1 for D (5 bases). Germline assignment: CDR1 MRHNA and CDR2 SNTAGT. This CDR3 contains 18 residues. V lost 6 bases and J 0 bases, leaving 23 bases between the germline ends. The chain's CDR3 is CASRWGRNNGAYQETQYF. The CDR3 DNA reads TGTGCCAGCAGGTGGGGCCGAAATAATGGGGCCTACCAAGAGACCCAGTACTTC.

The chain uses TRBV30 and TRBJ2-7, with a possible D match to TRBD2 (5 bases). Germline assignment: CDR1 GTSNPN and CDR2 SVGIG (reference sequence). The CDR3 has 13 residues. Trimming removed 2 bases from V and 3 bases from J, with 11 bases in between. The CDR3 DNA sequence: TGTGCCTGGAGTTTGACTAACTTCTACGAGCAGTACTTC. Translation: CAWSLTNFYEQYF.

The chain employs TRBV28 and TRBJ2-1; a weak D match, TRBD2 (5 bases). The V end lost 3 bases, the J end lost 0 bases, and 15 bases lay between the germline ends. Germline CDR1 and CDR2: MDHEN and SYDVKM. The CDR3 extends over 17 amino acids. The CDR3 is CASSFPGGGSSYNEQFF. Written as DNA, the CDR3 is TGTGCCAGCAGTTTCCCCGGAGGAGGAAGCTCCTACAATGAGCAGTTCTTC.

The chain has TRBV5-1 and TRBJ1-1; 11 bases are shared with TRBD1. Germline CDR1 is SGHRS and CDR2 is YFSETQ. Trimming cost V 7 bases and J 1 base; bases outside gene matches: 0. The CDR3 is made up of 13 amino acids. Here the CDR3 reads CASGQGANTEAFF. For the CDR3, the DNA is TGCGCCAGCGGACAGGGGGCGAACACTGAAGCTTTCTTT.

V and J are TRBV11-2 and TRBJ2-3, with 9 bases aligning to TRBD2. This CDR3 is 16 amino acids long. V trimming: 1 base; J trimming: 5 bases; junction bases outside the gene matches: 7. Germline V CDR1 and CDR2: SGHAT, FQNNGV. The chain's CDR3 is CASSLVLAGSIDTQYF. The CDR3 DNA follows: TGTGCCAGCAGCTTAGTTCTAGCGGGATCGATAGATACGCAGTATTTT.

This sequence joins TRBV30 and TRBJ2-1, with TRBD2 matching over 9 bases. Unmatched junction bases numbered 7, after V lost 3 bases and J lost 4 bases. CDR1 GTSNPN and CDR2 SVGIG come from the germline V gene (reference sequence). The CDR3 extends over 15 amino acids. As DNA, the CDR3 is TGTGCCTGGAGGGATAGCGGGAGTAGGTACAATGAGCAGTTCTTC. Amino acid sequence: CAWRDSGSRYNEQFF. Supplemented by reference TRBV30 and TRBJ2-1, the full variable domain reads SQTIHQWPATLVQPVGSPLSLECTVEGTSNPNLYWYRQAAGRGLQLLFYSVGIGQISSEVPQNLSASRPQDRQFILSSKKLLLSDSGFYLCAWRDSGSRYNEQFFGPGTRLTVL.

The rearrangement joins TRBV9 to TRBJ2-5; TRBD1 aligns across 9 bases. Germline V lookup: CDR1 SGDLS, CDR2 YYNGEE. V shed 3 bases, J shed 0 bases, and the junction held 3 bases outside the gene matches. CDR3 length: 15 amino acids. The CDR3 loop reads CASSAQGADQETQYF. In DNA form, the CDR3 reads TGTGCCAGCAGCGCACAGGGGGCGGACCAAGAGACCCAGTACTTC.

For the CDR3, the DNA is TGTGCCAGCAGTACCCGACTAGCGGGAGGGCAAGAGACCCAGTACTTC. This translates into CASSTRLAGGQETQYF. This sequence joins TRBV6-4 and TRBJ2-5; 14 bases match TRBD2. CDR3 size: 16 residues. V lost 5 bases to trimming and J lost 2 bases; unmatched junction nucleotides: 4. CDR1 is MRHNA and CDR2 is SNTAGT in the germline V gene.

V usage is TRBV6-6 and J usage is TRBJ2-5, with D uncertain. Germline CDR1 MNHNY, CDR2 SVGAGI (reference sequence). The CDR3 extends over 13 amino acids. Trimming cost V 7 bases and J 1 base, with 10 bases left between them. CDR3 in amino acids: CASTSRVQETQYF. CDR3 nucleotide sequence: TGTGCCAGCACCAGTCGGGTCCAAGAGACCCAGTACTTC.

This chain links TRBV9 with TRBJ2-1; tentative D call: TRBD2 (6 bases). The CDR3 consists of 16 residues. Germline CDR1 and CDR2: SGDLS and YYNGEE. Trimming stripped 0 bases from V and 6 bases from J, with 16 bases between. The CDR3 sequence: CASSVGPHTTSNEQFF. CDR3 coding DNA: TGTGCCAGCAGCGTAGGGCCTCACACGACTAGCAATGAGCAGTTCTTC.

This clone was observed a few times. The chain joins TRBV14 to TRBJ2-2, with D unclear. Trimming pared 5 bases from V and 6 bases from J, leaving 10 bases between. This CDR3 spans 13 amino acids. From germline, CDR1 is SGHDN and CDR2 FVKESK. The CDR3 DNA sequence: TGTGCCAGCAGCTTTGGCCTCTCCGGGGAGCTGTTTTTT. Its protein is CASSFGLSGELFF.

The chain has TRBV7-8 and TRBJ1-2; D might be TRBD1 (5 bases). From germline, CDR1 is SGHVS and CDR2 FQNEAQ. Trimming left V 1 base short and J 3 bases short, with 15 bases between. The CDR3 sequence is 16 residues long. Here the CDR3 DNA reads TGTGCCAGCAGCTTAGAGACAGCGCCGGCCGACTATGGCTACACCTTC. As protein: CASSLETAPADYGYTF.

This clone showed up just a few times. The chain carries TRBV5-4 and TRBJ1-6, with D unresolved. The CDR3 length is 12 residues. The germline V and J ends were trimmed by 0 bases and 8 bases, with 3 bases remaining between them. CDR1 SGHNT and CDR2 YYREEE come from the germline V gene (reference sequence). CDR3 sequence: CASSLGDSPLHF. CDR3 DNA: TGTGCCAGCAGCTTGGGAGATTCACCCCTCCACTTT.

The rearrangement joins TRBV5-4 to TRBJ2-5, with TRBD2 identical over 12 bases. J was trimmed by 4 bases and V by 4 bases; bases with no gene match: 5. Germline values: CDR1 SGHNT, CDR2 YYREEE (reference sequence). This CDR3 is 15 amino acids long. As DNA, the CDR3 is TGTGCCAGCAGCCGACTAGCGGGAGAGGGAGAGACCCAGTACTTC. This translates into CASSRLAGEGETQYF.

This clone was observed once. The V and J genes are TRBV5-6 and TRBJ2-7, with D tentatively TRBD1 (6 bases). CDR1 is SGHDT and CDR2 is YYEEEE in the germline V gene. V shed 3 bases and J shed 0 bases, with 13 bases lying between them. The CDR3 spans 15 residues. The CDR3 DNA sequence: TGTGCCAGCAGCTCGGGACACTCCTACTCCTACGAGCAGTACTTC. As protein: CASSSGHSYSYEQYF. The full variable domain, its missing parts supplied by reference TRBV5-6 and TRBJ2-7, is DAGVTQSPTHLIKTRGQQVTLRCSPKSGHDTVSWYQQALGQGPQFIFQYYEEEERQRGNFPDRFSGHQFPNYSSELNVNALLLGDSALYLCASSSGHSYSYEQYFGPGTRLTVT.

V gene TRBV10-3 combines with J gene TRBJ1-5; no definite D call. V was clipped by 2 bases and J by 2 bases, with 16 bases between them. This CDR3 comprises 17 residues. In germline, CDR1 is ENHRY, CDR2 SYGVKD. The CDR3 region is CAISEGTPGGGNQPQHF. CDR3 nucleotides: TGTGCCATCAGTGAGGGAACACCCGGAGGCGGCAATCAGCCCCAGCATTTT.

CDR3 region: CASSATRGQGYEQYF. CDR3 sequence (DNA): TGTGCCAGCAGTGCAACGAGGGGACAGGGGTACGAGCAGTACTTC. V usage is TRBV25-1 and J usage is TRBJ2-7; TRBD1 aligns across 10 bases. Germline V gives CDR1 MGHDK, CDR2 SYGVNS. With 4 bases clipped from V and 4 bases from J, the junction kept 7 bases outside the gene matches. The CDR3 spans 15 residues.

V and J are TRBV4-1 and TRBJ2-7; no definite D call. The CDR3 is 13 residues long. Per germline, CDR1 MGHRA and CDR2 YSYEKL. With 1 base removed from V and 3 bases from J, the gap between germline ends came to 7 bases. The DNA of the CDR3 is TGCGCCAGCAGCCAAGTTGAGAACTACGAGCAGTACTTC. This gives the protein CASSQVENYEQYF.

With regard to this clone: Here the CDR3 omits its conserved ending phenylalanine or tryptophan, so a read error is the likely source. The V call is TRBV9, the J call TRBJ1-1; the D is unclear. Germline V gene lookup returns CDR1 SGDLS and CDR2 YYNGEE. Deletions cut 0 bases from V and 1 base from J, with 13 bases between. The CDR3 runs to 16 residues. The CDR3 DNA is TGTGCCAGCAGCGTAGATGGACGGGGAGGGAACACTGAAGCTTTCGTT. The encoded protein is CASSVDGRGGNTEAFV.

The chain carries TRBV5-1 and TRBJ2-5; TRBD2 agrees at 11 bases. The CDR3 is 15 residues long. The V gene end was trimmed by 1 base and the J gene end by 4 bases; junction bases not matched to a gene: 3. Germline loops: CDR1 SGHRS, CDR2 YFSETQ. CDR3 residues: CASSLLAGGTETQYF. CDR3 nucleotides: TGCGCCAGCAGCTTGCTAGCGGGAGGTACAGAGACCCAGTACTTC.

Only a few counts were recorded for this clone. CDR3 loop: CASGVGDTPSYTF. The CDR3 DNA follows: TGTGCCAGCGGAGTAGGGGACACCCCTAGCTACACCTTC. The chain is built from TRBV6-5 and TRBJ1-2; D might be TRBD1 (6 bases). Germline CDR1 reads MNHEY; CDR2 reads SVGAGI. Trimming cost V 8 bases and J 9 bases, with 19 bases left between them. The CDR3 length is 13 residues.